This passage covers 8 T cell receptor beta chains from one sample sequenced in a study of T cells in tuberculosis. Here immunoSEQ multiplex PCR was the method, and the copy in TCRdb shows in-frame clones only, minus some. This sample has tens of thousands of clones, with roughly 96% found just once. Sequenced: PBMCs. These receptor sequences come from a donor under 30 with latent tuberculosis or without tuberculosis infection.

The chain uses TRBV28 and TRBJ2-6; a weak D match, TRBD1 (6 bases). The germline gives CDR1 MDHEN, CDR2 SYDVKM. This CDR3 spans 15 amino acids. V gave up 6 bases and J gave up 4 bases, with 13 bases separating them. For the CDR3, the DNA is TGTGCCAGCAGCCCTACAGGGCGCGGGGCCAACGTCCTGACTTTC. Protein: CASSPTGRGANVLTF.

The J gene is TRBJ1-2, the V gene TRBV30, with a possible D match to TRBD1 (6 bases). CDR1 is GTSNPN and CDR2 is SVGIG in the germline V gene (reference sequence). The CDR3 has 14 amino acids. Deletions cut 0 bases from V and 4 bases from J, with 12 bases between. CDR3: CAWSVGGSLYGYTF. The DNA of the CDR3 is TGTGCCTGGAGTGTAGGGGGTTCACTCTATGGCTACACCTTC.

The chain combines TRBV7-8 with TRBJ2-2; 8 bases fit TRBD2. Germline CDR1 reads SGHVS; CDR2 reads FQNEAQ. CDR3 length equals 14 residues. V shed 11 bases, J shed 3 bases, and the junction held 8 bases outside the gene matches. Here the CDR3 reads CAYGWRGDTGELFF. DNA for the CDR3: TGTGCCTACGGCTGGCGGGGGGACACCGGGGAGCTGTTTTTT.

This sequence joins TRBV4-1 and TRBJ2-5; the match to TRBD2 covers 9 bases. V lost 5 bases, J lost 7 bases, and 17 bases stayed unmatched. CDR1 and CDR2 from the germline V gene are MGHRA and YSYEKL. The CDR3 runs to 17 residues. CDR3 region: CASSTLAGPMTRSTQYF. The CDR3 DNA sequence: TGCGCCAGCAGCACGCTAGCGGGGCCTATGACAAGATCGACCCAGTACTTC.

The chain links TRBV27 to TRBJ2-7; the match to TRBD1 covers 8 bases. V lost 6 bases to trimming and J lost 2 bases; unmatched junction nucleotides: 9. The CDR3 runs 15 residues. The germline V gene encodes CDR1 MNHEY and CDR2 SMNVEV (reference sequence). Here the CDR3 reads CASSLGQGRAYEQYF. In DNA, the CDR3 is TGTGCCAGCAGCCTAGGACAGGGACGCGCCTACGAGCAGTACTTC.

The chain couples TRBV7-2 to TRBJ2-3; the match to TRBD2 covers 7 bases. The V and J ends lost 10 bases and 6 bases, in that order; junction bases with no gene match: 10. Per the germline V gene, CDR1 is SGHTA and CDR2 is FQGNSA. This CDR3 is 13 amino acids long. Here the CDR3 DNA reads TGTGCCACTACTAGCGCTGCGAGGGATACGCAGTATTTT. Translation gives CATTSAARDTQYF.

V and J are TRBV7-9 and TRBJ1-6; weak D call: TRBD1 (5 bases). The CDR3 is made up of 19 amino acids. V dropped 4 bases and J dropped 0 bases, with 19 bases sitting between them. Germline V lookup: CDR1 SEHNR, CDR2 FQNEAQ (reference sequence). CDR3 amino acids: CASSYKTLRDSSYNSPLHF. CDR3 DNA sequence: TGTGCCAGCAGCTACAAAACCCTCAGGGATAGCTCCTATAATTCACCCCTCCACTTT.

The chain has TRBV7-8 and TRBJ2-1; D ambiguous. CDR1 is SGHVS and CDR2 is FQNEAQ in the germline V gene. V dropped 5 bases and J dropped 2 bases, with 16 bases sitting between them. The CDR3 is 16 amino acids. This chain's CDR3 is CASSQTQAAAYNEQFF. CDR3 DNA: TGTGCCAGCAGCCAAACCCAGGCCGCCGCCTACAATGAGCAGTTCTTC.